Here is one TCR beta chain with its context. As yet, its antigen is unknown. This specimen comes from a study of blood T cells in healthy people across ages. Study results and limitations: Older age coincided with a roughly linear decline in TCR beta diversity per million T cells. Conclusively comparing naive with antigen-experienced cells was impossible with unsorted PBMCs.

CDR3 length: 15 amino acids. Germline loops: CDR1 MNHEY, CDR2 SVGEGT. V was clipped by 5 bases and J by 1 base, with 14 bases between them. Sample-barcoded 5' priming and a J-beta primer mix drove a second PCR of about 6 to 12 cycles. In TCRdb, the 5' RACE reads were re-called with MiXCR into one record per CDR3 protein. Of around 1,800,000 distinct CDR3 sequences listed, 39% are singletons. The sample consisted of blood. The V gene is TRBV6-2 or TRBV6-3, the J gene TRBJ1-1; a weak D match, TRBD1 (6 bases). The sequence derives from a human donor in good health. CDR3 bases: TGTGCCAGCAGTGTAACAGGGAGGCCGAACACTGAAGCTTTCTTT. It yields the protein CASSVTGRPNTEAFF.